This T cell receptor (beta chain) emerged from a study of cytomegalovirus exposure and HLA in healthy donors (TCRdb year 2017). About the study as a whole: According to a later analysis, the 120 or so validation repertoires were produced on the same platform as the 666 repertoires of the first cohort. The study was designed to test whether signatures of past pathogen exposure could be identified by cataloging public T cell receptors. Along with the approximately 600-subject first cohort, a separate validation cohort of 120 different subjects was used. To predict cytomegalovirus infection status, the study brought together high-throughput TCR immunosequencing, statistical association of individual TCRs with disease status, and machine learning.

CDR1 and CDR2 (LNHDA, SQIVND) derive from the germline V gene (reference sequence). V is pruned by 9 bases and J by 5 bases, leaving 11 bases of the junction without a gene match. There are 15 amino acids in the CDR3, from cysteine to phenylalanine inclusive. Kept here is only the CDR3 DNA, which spans 45 bases and is read in frame from base 1. Separate from the roughly 700-subject first cohort, the validation cohort of over 90 subjects was the group to which the donors belonged. What the work shows at the level of the full study, not this receptor alone: The study gave a list of 150 to 200 TCR beta chains associated with cytomegalovirus. Across donors, most TCR sequences were observed very rarely, whereas some public TCRs were present in many individuals. It was suggested by the authors that the approach could potentially be generalized to other disease states and immunological phenotypes. Cytomegalovirus status was reported to be diagnosed by the classifier with high specificity and sensitivity in both the original and validation cohorts. All 120 or so repertoires were used to score co-occurrence in the validation cohort in a later analysis, because that analysis had no HLA typing for the cohort. In a later analysis, TCRs clustered in the first cohort were found to also tend to co-occur in the roughly 120 validation repertoires, with 94% of cluster scores above 0. In vitro tests confirmed that a few of the cytomegalovirus-associated TCR beta chains recognize cytomegalovirus antigens.

In regard to this clone: Its cognate antigen has yet to be identified. Base qualities are not recorded, but no much larger clone differs from it by a single base.

The library was prepared using the immunoSEQ multiplex PCR assay. The original pipeline was this. A statistical classification framework was developed to diagnose cytomegalovirus status using the catalog of TCR beta chain sequences. What TCRdb holds here is the immuneACCESS table cut down to in-frame rearrangements. Part of the clones is not present; checked against another copy, under half of the missing clones reflect an unresolved V gene, and the others are unexplained. From that table come the V and J calls and clone size; the DNA was used to work out D and trimming. This sample lists some 190,000 clones; around 88% were detected once. The ten largest clones represent roughly 1.6% of the sample.

Sequencing was done on a sample of PBMCs. This TCR was recovered from a woman aged 18 to 35 in good health and CMV-seronegative. Recombination joined TRBV19 with TRBJ2-2; 8 bases in the middle match TRBD1. The DNA sequence follows: TGTGCCAGCCAACCCCGACAGGGGTCTACCGGGGAGCTGTTTTTT. It codes for CASQPRQGSTGELFF.